The 10 T cell receptor beta chains reported below all come from one sample, sequenced in a study of cytomegalovirus exposure and HLA in healthy donors. Data came from immunoSEQ multiplex PCR; TCRdb stores just in-frame clones and leaves some out. The data contain 150,000 to 200,000 clones, roughly 86% of them singletons. Sequencing was carried out using PBMCs. Receptors were obtained from a woman between 18 and 30 years old in good health and CMV-seronegative.

The chain carries TRBV27 and TRBJ1-5, with D uncertain. The CDR3 consists of 13 residues. From germline, CDR1 is MNHEY and CDR2 SMNVEV (reference sequence). V was cut by 2 bases and J by 2 bases, with 4 bases left in between. The CDR3 coding sequence is TGTGCCAGCAGTTTACAGGGCAATCAGCCCCAGCATTTT. As protein: CASSLQGNQPQHF.

The chain links TRBV6-1 to TRBJ2-3, with 9 bases lining up with TRBD1. Germline CDR1 and CDR2: MNHNS and SASEGT. The CDR3 extends over 15 amino acids. V shed 0 bases, J shed 4 bases, and the junction held 2 bases outside the gene matches. CDR3 sequence: CASSEATGGADTQYF. CDR3 in DNA: TGTGCCAGCAGTGAAGCCACAGGGGGCGCAGATACGCAGTATTTT.

V usage is TRBV6-5 and J usage is TRBJ2-2, with D maybe TRBD2 (5 bases). The CDR3 is 13 residues long. Trimming cost V 7 bases and J 7 bases, with 13 bases left between them. CDR1 is MNHEY, CDR2 SVGAGI, per germline. CDR3 sequence reads: CASMNWGVGELFF. CDR3 nucleotide sequence: TGTGCCAGCATGAATTGGGGAGTCGGGGAGCTGTTTTTT.

V usage is TRBV19 and J usage is TRBJ2-1; unclear D gene. The germline V and J ends were trimmed by 0 bases and 4 bases, with 10 bases remaining between them. The V gene's germline CDR1 is LNHDA and CDR2 SQIVND (reference sequence). The CDR3 consists of 15 residues. CDR3 amino acids: CASSIDESLYNEQFF. CDR3 in DNA: TGTGCCAGTAGTATAGATGAGTCCCTATACAATGAGCAGTTCTTC. The full variable domain, with the rest looked up from reference TRBV19 and TRBJ2-1, is DGGITQSPKYLFRKEGQNVTLSCEQNLNHDAMYWYRQDPGQGLRLIYYSQIVNDFQKGDIAEGYSVSREKKESFPLTVTSAQKNPTAFYLCASSIDESLYNEQFFGPGTRLTVL.

The chain carries TRBV7-2 and TRBJ1-2, with 8 nucleotides matching TRBD1. V gave up 4 bases and J gave up 6 bases; unmatched junction bases: 13. The CDR3 consists of 16 residues. CDR1 and CDR2 from the germline V gene are SGHTA and FQGNSA. The CDR3 spells CASSSQPNRGADGYTF. The CDR3 nucleotides are TGTGCCAGCAGCTCCCAACCGAACAGGGGGGCCGATGGCTACACCTTC. Full variable domain (outside the CDR3, taken from reference TRBV7-2 and TRBJ1-2): GAGVSQSPSNKVTEKGKDVELRCDPISGHTALYWYRQSLGQGLEFLIYFQGNSAPDKSGLPSDRFSAERTGGSVSTLTIQRTQQEDSAVYLCASSSQPNRGADGYTFGSGTRLTVV.

The chain uses TRBV11-2 and TRBJ2-1; D possibly corresponds to TRBD1 (6 bases). The CDR3 is made up of 15 amino acids. Trimming took off 6 bases at V and 7 bases at J, with 19 bases between the two ends. Germline V CDR1 and CDR2: SGHAT, FQNNGV. CDR3 region: CASRPLYRARNEQFF. DNA of the CDR3: TGTGCCAGCAGGCCACTCTACAGGGCTCGGAATGAGCAGTTCTTC. Together with reference TRBV11-2 and TRBJ2-1, the CDR3 gives the full variable domain: EAGVAQSPRYKIIEKRQSVAFWCNPISGHATLYWYQQILGQGPKLLIQFQNNGVVDDSQLPKDRFSAERLKGVDSTLKIQPAKLEDSAVYLCASRPLYRARNEQFFGPGTRLTVL.

The gene calls are TRBV10-1 and TRBJ2-1; TRBD2 matches at 8 bases. J gave up 12 bases and V 0 bases, and 7 bases lay outside the gene matches. This CDR3 spans 14 amino acids. The germline V gene has CDR1 WNHNN and CDR2 SYGVQD (reference sequence). DNA of the CDR3: TGCGCCAGCAGTGAGTCGGGTCGGGAGGGCGTGCAGTTCTTC. Amino acid sequence: CASSESGREGVQFF.

The rearrangement joins TRBV27 to TRBJ1-5; 8 positions agree with TRBD1. Germline V gene data show CDR1 as MNHEY and CDR2 as SMNVEV (reference sequence). The V and J ends lost 4 bases and 2 bases, in that order; junction bases with no gene match: 13. The CDR3 consists of 18 residues. The CDR3 is CASSSLSGGAQGNQPQHF. For the CDR3, the DNA is TGTGCCAGCAGTTCCCTATCAGGGGGCGCCCAGGGCAATCAGCCCCAGCATTTT.

V usage is TRBV7-3 and J usage is TRBJ2-1, with 10 positions matching TRBD1. V gave up 5 bases and J gave up 4 bases; unmatched junction bases: 8. This CDR3 comprises 16 residues. The V gene's germline CDR1 is SGHTA and CDR2 FQGTGA. As DNA, the CDR3 is TGTGCCAGCAGCAAGGGTTCGGGACAGGGGTACAATGAGCAGTTCTTC. Translation: CASSKGSGQGYNEQFF.

This clone was detected once. The chain has TRBV5-1 and TRBJ2-2; TRBD1 is a possible D gene (5 bases). Germline V lookup: CDR1 SGHRS, CDR2 YFSETQ. The CDR3 is made up of 15 amino acids. V lost 0 bases and J lost 6, with 12 bases in between. Here the CDR3 reads CASSLAGRVAGELFF. Here the CDR3 DNA reads TGCGCCAGCAGCTTGGCCGGCAGGGTAGCCGGGGAGCTGTTTTTT.